Described below is a single TCR beta chain sequence and its context. Its antigen is unidentified. Measured with immunoSEQ multiplex PCR; TCRdb has only the in-frame clones, and not every one. The table lists 70,000 to 95,000 clones, over 80% of them singletons, with more than 0.45% in the top ten. This entry belongs to a study of OX40 agonist ivuxolimab in advanced cancers. General study points: Relative to CD4+ cells, CD8+ T cells on average had more expanded clones.

Germline CDR1 ENHRY, CDR2 SYGVKD. The CDR3 consists of 14 residues. The V end lost 7 bases, the J end lost 0 bases, and 10 bases lay between the germline ends. V is TRBV10-3 and J is TRBJ1-3, with a possible D match to TRBD1 (5 bases). Source: CD4+ or CD8+ T cells sorted from blood, taken in a trial of the OX40 agonist ivuxolimab. The receptor was derived from an adult with an advanced solid tumor such as melanoma, head and neck, liver or kidney cancer. The chain's CDR3 is CAIKGESSGNTIYF. CDR3 nucleotides: TGTGCCATCAAAGGGGAGAGCTCTGGAAACACCATATATTTT.